The TCR beta chain described here comes from a study of blood T cells in healthy people across ages. Study findings and constraints: Compared with aged donors, long-lived donors showed fewer expanded clones, suggesting selection.

A second about 7 to 11 cycle PCR used barcoded and J-beta primers. The template-switch adaptor was a 5' adaptor with 12 random nucleotides. It tagged each cDNA molecule. TCRdb used MiXCR to reprocess the 5' RACE reads, holding one entry per CDR3 protein. In the table there are more than 1 million distinct CDR3 sequences, 35% to 50% of which are singletons. The V gene's germline CDR1 is SEHNR and CDR2 FQNEAQ (reference sequence). The CDR3 extends over 14 amino acids. A remark on this clonotype: Its antigen is as yet unknown.

Sequencing was performed on blood. This sequence was found in a woman aged 55-69 years in good health. The V call is TRBV7-9, the J call TRBJ2-7; the match to TRBD2 covers 7 bases. The J call may be in error: the DNA end matches TRBJ2-5 better. The CDR3 region is CASSFTAGLETQYF. The DNA of the CDR3 is TGTGCCAGCAGCTTCACAGCGGGACTGGAGACCCAGTACTTC.